The T cell receptor beta chain described here comes from a study of T cell responses to AZD1222 COVID-19 vaccine. About the research overall: Timing groups of about 4 and about 12 weeks for second doses were pooled.

Worth noting for this clone: Its matching antigen is unknown.

Study-level results: At 160-218 and 743-854, vaccine-associated CD4 TCRs were dominant, and they spanned spike. No repertoire was sampled before or during the peak T cell response, only after it.

Using immunoSEQ multiplex PCR, the repertoire was profiled, and TCRdb retains in-frame clones only, with some absent. There are more than 120,000 clones in the sample; roughly 91% occur only once, and about 5% lies in the top ten. With 4 bases removed from V and 9 bases from J, the gap between germline ends came to 13 bases. The length of the CDR3 is 13 residues. Germline CDR1 reads SGHAT; CDR2 reads FQNNGV. This sequence joins TRBV11-2 and TRBJ2-1; D ambiguous. The material sequenced was peripheral blood, taken on day 0 of AZD1222 vaccination. The clonotype was recovered from an adult in good health. Here the CDR3 reads CASSWNKHTEQFF. The CDR3, as DNA: TGTGCCAGCAGCTGGAATAAGCATACTGAGCAGTTCTTC.